The entry that follows covers one TCR beta chain sequence. The record originates from a study of blood T cell repertoires in COVID-19. Data came from immunoSEQ multiplex PCR; TCRdb stores just in-frame clones and leaves some out. The sample shows about 42,000 clones, approximately 86% of them seen only once. Germline CDR1 LNHDA, CDR2 SQIVND (reference sequence). The CDR3 covers 14 residues. V lost 2 bases, J lost 2 bases, and 7 bases lay in between. The specimen was peripheral blood. The TCR was taken from a woman aged 80 or older in a cohort sampled during active or convalescent COVID-19. The rearrangement links TRBV19 to TRBJ1-3; a possible D gene is TRBD1 (5 bases). CDR3: CASSIQGAGNTIYF. CDR3 DNA: TGTGCCAGTAGTATACAAGGGGCTGGAAACACCATATATTTT.